Below are 19 T cell receptor beta chains sequenced from a single sample in a study of shared clonotypes between healthy human individuals. Sequencing used immunoSEQ multiplex PCR; TCRdb keeps in-frame clones, though not all of them. The table shows around 440,000 clones, with approximately 77% occurring only once. The specimen sequenced was PBMCs. These receptors were taken from a middle-aged woman in good health. Some clones in this sample may be carry-over from other donors' samples.

Points on this clone: Distinct nucleotide sequences in the sample also encode this CDR3. The chain joins TRBV6-5 to TRBJ2-7; D tentatively reads TRBD1 or TRBD2 (5 bases each). This CDR3 contains 12 residues. In germline, CDR1 is MNHEY, CDR2 SVGAGI. V lost 6 bases to trimming and J lost 2 bases, with 8 bases between them. The CDR3 region has the DNA TGTGCCAGCAGGGGGACCGCCTACGAGCAGTACTTC. It yields the protein CASRGTAYEQYF.

The chain combines TRBV9 with TRBJ2-7; TRBD2 matches 8 bases. The V gene end was trimmed by 0 bases and the J gene end by 3 bases; junction bases not matched to a gene: 5. The length of the CDR3 is 15 residues. Germline loops: CDR1 SGDLS, CDR2 YYNGEE. The CDR3 DNA reads as TGTGCCAGCAGCGTAGGGATTAGCGGGAACTACGAGCAGTACTTC. Protein sequence: CASSVGISGNYEQYF. The variable domain in full, with the rest retrieved from reference TRBV9 and TRBJ2-7, is DSGVTQTPKHLITATGQRVTLRCSPRSGDLSVYWYQQSLDQGLQFLIQYYNGEERAKGNILERFSAQQFPDLHSELNLSSLELGDSALYFCASSVGISGNYEQYFGPGTRLTVT.

This clone turned up a few times. The chain couples TRBV28 to TRBJ2-3; possible D gene TRBD2, 7 bases. In germline, CDR1 is MDHEN, CDR2 SYDVKM. The CDR3 is 13 amino acids. V was shortened by 4 bases and J by 10 bases, with 15 bases between the two germline ends. The CDR3 loop is CASSYGGGVAQYF. CDR3 DNA: TGTGCCAGCAGTTACGGAGGGGGGGTTGCGCAGTATTTT.

The J gene is TRBJ1-1, the V gene TRBV4-2; 8 nucleotides align to TRBD1. The germline V gene has CDR1 LGHNA and CDR2 YNFKEQ. Trimming removed 3 bases from V and 1 base from J; junction bases left unmatched: 13. CDR3 length: 18 amino acids. This CDR3 reads CASSQGDRTRYGNTEAFF. The CDR3 DNA reads TGTGCCAGCAGCCAGGGGGACAGGACGCGGTATGGGAACACTGAAGCTTTCTTT.

This clone was picked up a small number of times. The genes are TRBV30 and TRBJ1-2; D not certain. The CDR3 covers 12 residues. Per germline, CDR1 GTSNPN and CDR2 SVGIG (reference sequence). V shed 2 bases and J shed 8 bases, with 12 bases lying between them. DNA of the CDR3: TGTGCCTGGAGTCTCCGAAGCTGGGGCTACACCTTC. Residues: CAWSLRSWGYTF.

The rearrangement uses TRBV6-1 and TRBJ1-1; weak D call: TRBD1 (6 bases). The V gene lost 7 bases and the J gene lost 1 base, with 13 bases spanning the gap. Looked up from germline, CDR1 is MNHNS and CDR2 is SASEGT. This CDR3 has 14 residues. The CDR3 region has the DNA TGTGCCAGCACCCCAGGGACAACGAACACTGAAGCTTTCTTT. It translates to CASTPGTTNTEAFF.

In this sample, this clone turned up a few times. The chain combines TRBV2 with TRBJ2-7; 10 bases map to TRBD2. In germline, CDR1 is SNHLY, CDR2 FYNNEI. V trimming: 2 bases; J trimming: 3 bases; junction bases outside the gene matches: 7. The CDR3 has 16 residues. CDR3 nucleotide sequence: TGTGCCAGCAGTGAATCACTAGCGGGACTAGACTACGAGCAGTACTTC. Translation gives CASSESLAGLDYEQYF. The complete variable domain, with remaining parts taken from reference TRBV2 and TRBJ2-7, reads EPEVTQTPSHQVTQMGQEVILRCVPISNHLYFYWYRQILGQKVEFLVSFYNNEISEKSEIFDDQFSVERPDGSNFTLKIRSTKLEDSAMYFCASSESLAGLDYEQYFGPGTRLTVT.

The V and J genes are TRBV18 and TRBJ2-3, with D possibly TRBD2 on 5 matching bases. This CDR3 spans 14 amino acids. Between the trimmed V and J ends, which lost 3 bases and 2 bases, there was a span of 9 bases. Per germline, CDR1 KGHSH and CDR2 LQKENI. The CDR3 region is CASSPNRDTDTQYF. The CDR3 region has the DNA TGTGCCAGCTCACCCAACCGGGACACAGATACGCAGTATTTT.

The chain is built from TRBV5-1 and TRBJ1-1; 10 bases agree with TRBD1. J gave up 1 base and V 3 bases, and 9 bases lay outside the gene matches. The CDR3 covers 17 residues. The germline CDR1 and CDR2 sequences are SGHRS and YFSETQ. The CDR3 DNA sequence: TGCGCCAGCAGCTCCGGTGGGACAGGGGCTGGGAACACTGAAGCTTTCTTT. Its translation is CASSSGGTGAGNTEAFF. Drawing the rest from reference TRBV5-1 and TRBJ1-1, the complete variable domain is KAGVTQTPRYLIKTRGQQVTLSCSPISGHRSVSWYQQTPGQGLQFLFEYFSETQRNKGNFPGRFSGRQFSNSRSEMNVSTLELGDSALYLCASSSGGTGAGNTEAFFGQGTRLTVV.

This clone turned up a few times. The junction shows a germline mismatch at one end, possibly a read error. This chain joins TRBV6-1 and TRBJ2-1; 10 nucleotides line up with TRBD2. CDR1 and CDR2 from the germline V gene are MNHNS and SASEGT. The CDR3 is 16 residues long. CDR3 loop: CAGSEGSGRAEDEQFF. The CDR3 region has the DNA TGTGCCGGCAGTGAAGGGAGCGGGAGGGCGGAGGATGAGCAGTTCTTC.

V and J are TRBV7-6 and TRBJ2-7, with 7 bases matching TRBD1. With V trimmed by 4 bases and J by 2 bases, 5 bases remained unmatched. The CDR3 runs 14 residues. Germline loops: CDR1 SGHVS, CDR2 FNYEAQ. CDR3 sequence (DNA): TGTGCCAGCAGCTCAACAGGGGCCGCCTACGAGCAGTACTTC. Encoded protein: CASSSTGAAYEQYF.

V gene TRBV28 combines with J gene TRBJ2-7, with 7 positions matching TRBD2. The CDR3 is made up of 13 amino acids. The V segment lost 9 bases and the J segment 7 bases; nucleotides outside the gene matches: 12. Germline V gives CDR1 MDHEN, CDR2 SYDVKM. The CDR3 loop is CASWQRGLGEQYF. Written as DNA, the CDR3 is TGTGCCAGTTGGCAGCGGGGTTTGGGGGAGCAGTACTTC.

The table lists this clone with a few counts. The chain uses TRBV7-9 and TRBJ1-2, with D unclear. Germline CDR1 SEHNR, CDR2 FQNEAQ (reference sequence). This CDR3 has 14 residues. The V gene lost 1 base and the J gene lost 2 bases, with 8 bases spanning the gap. CDR3 loop: CASSLGASNYGYTF. The CDR3 DNA follows: TGTGCCAGCAGCTTAGGGGCCTCCAACTATGGCTACACCTTC.

This clone was counted a single time. This sequence is one base from a far larger clone and is likely a read error. The chain carries TRBV29-1 and TRBJ1-1; perhaps TRBD1 as D (5 bases). Germline V gives CDR1 SQVTM, CDR2 ANQGSEA. This CDR3 spans 11 amino acids. CDR3 DNA sequence: TGCAGCGTTGCAGGGAACACTGAAGCTTGCTTT. It yields the protein CSVAGNTEACF. The full variable domain, completed using reference TRBV29-1 and TRBJ1-1, is SAVISQKPSRDICQRGTSLTIQCQVDSQVTMMFWYRQQPGQSLTLIATANQGSEATYESGFVIDKFPISRPNLTFSTLTVSNMSPEDSSIYLCSVAGNTEACFGQGTRLTVV.

The count of this clone is one. This chain uses TRBV10-1 with TRBJ2-2; weak D call: TRBD1 (5 bases). Germline-derived CDR1 and CDR2 are WNHNN and SYGVQD (reference sequence). V gave up 5 bases and J gave up 0 bases, with 10 bases separating them. The CDR3 runs to 15 residues. The CDR3 region has the DNA TGCGCCAGCAGTTTCGACAGTTCGAACACCGGGGAGCTGTTTTTT. Translated, it gives CASSFDSSNTGELFF.

The chain combines TRBV6-4 with TRBJ1-5; D is undetermined. The germline V and J ends were trimmed by 5 bases and 5 bases, with 19 bases remaining between them. CDR3 size: 16 residues. From germline, CDR1 is MRHNA and CDR2 SNTAGT. CDR3 DNA sequence: TGTGCCAGCAGTAAGACGAGGAGGGCTGGCGATCAGCCCCAGCATTTT. Its translation is CASSKTRRAGDQPQHF.

The gene calls are TRBV7-9 and TRBJ2-2; possible D gene TRBD2, 5 bases. CDR3 size: 16 residues. Germline lookup yields CDR1 SEHNR and CDR2 FQNEAQ (reference sequence). Trimming left V 3 bases short and J 4 bases short, with 15 bases between. The CDR3 sequence: CASSFTAPAGTGELFF. The CDR3 DNA reads as TGTGCCAGCAGCTTCACCGCCCCCGCGGGCACCGGGGAGCTGTTTTTT.

The rearrangement links TRBV27 to TRBJ1-1; D is perhaps TRBD1 (6 bases). This CDR3 contains 13 residues. Deletions cut 5 bases from V and 5 bases from J, with 12 bases between. In germline, CDR1 is MNHEY, CDR2 SMNVEV (reference sequence). For the CDR3, the DNA is TGTGCCAGCAGTCCCGGGACACGGACTGAAGCTTTCTTT. As protein: CASSPGTRTEAFF.

This rearrangement joins TRBV14 to TRBJ2-7; TRBD2 might be the D (6 bases). The length of the CDR3 is 15 residues. The V gene's germline CDR1 is SGHDN and CDR2 FVKESK. V lost 1 base and J lost 2, with 12 bases in between. CDR3 DNA: TGTGCCAGCAGCCAAGCGGGACTGGGGGCCTACGAGCAGTACTTC. Its protein is CASSQAGLGAYEQYF.